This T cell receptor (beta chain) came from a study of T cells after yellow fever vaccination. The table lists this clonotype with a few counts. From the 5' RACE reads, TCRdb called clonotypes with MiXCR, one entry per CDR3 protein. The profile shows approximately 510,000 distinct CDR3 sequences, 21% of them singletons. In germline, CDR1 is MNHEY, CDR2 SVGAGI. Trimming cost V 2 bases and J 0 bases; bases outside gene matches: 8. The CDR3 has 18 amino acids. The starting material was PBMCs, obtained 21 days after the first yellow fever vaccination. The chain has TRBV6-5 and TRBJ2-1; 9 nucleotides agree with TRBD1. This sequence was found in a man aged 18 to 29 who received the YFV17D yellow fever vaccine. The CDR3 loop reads CASSYVKWGQGSYNEQFF. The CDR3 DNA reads TGTGCCAGCAGTTACGTAAAATGGGGACAGGGCTCCTACAATGAGCAGTTCTTC.